The subject of this entry is one TCR beta chain. Data came from immunoSEQ multiplex PCR; TCRdb stores just in-frame clones and leaves some out. The profile shows 80,000 to 95,000 clones, around 80% of them singletons. The record originates from a study of blood T cell repertoires in COVID-19. Study context: From the United States, Italy and Spain came samples of acute and convalescent COVID-19.

The CDR3 contains 15 residues. Germline CDR1 is SGHDT and CDR2 is YYEEEE. V lost 2 bases and J lost 4, with 12 bases in between. This sequence was found in a woman aged 80 or over with active or convalescent COVID-19. Sequenced input: peripheral blood. This chain joins TRBV5-6 and TRBJ1-4, with D hard to call. The CDR3 nucleotides are TGTGCCAGCAGCTTCGAATTAGCAGATAATGAAAAACTGTTTTTT. As protein: CASSFELADNEKLFF.